The 7 T cell receptor beta chains below all came from one sample that was sequenced in a study of cytomegalovirus exposure and HLA in healthy donors. PCR involved 60 Vbeta and 13 Jbeta primers. Some clones are missing from TCRdb's copy, which holds only in-frame ones; the method was immunoSEQ multiplex PCR. The top ten clones hold around 3% of a sample with 200,000 to 250,000 clones, 80% to 85% of them seen once. Specimen: PBMCs. The receptors stem from a woman between 40 and 50 years old in good health and CMV-seronegative.

The chain employs TRBV19 and TRBJ1-5, with D tentatively TRBD1 (6 bases). Trimming took 8 bases from V and 0 from J, leaving 14 bases between them. Germline V gene data show CDR1 as LNHDA and CDR2 as SQIVND (reference sequence). This CDR3 region has 15 residues. CDR3 coding DNA: TGTGCCAGTCTTGGGGGGGCCTATAGCAATCAGCCCCAGCATTTT. Translating it yields CASLGGAYSNQPQHF.

The chain carries TRBV11-2 and TRBJ2-2, with TRBD2 matching 7 bases. This CDR3 contains 17 residues. Germline V gene sequence: CDR1 SGHAT, CDR2 FQNNGV. J lost 5 bases, V lost 3 bases, and 12 bases had no gene match. The CDR3 reads CASSFSASGWGTGELFF. Here the CDR3 DNA reads TGTGCCAGCAGCTTCAGTGCTAGCGGTTGGGGTACCGGGGAGCTGTTTTTT.

This clone was recorded a few times. The chain uses TRBV5-1 and TRBJ2-6, with 9 bases identical to TRBD1. The CDR3 consists of 18 residues. V was clipped by 4 bases and J by 2 bases; unmatched bases: 10. In germline, CDR1 is SGHRS, CDR2 YFSETQ. The CDR3 loop is CASSTVGQGMAGANVLTF. The CDR3 nucleotides are TGCGCCAGCAGCACGGTGGGACAGGGTATGGCTGGGGCCAACGTCCTGACTTTC.

Here the CDR3 DNA reads TGTGCCAGCAGCTTTGGTCAGGGCAATCAGCCCCAGCATTTT. This gives the protein CASSFGQGNQPQHF. The V and J genes are TRBV7-6 and TRBJ1-5; D gene ambiguous. The CDR3 has 14 amino acids. Trimming removed 3 bases at V and 2 bases at J, with 8 bases between. Germline assignment: CDR1 SGHVS and CDR2 FNYEAQ.

V gene TRBV5-1 combines with J gene TRBJ2-1, with 8 bases fitting TRBD1. Germline lookup yields CDR1 SGHRS and CDR2 YFSETQ. The CDR3 is 15 residues long. Losses at the gene ends were 4 bases for V and 5 bases for J; bases not matched to a gene: 8. Written as DNA, the CDR3 is TGCGCCAGCAGCCTTACAGGGGGATGGAACAATGAGCAGTTCTTC. The encoded protein is CASSLTGGWNNEQFF.

CDR3 in amino acids: CASSPRGGEGYNEQFF. Here the CDR3 DNA reads TGTGCCAGCTCACCACGTGGCGGGGAAGGGTACAATGAGCAGTTCTTC. The V and J genes are TRBV18 and TRBJ2-1; tentatively, D is TRBD2 (6 bases). The germline gives CDR1 KGHSH, CDR2 LQKENI. The V end lost 1 base, the J end lost 4 bases, and 14 bases lay between the germline ends. The CDR3 runs to 16 residues.

The chain carries TRBV2 and TRBJ1-2, with D possibly being TRBD1 (6 bases). Germline CDR1 SNHLY, CDR2 FYNNEI. This CDR3 contains 12 residues. V was shortened by 9 bases and J by 7 bases, with 15 bases between the two germline ends. DNA for the CDR3: TGTGCCAGAGAACAGGGCGGGGGTGGCTACACCTTC. It is translated as CAREQGGGGYTF.